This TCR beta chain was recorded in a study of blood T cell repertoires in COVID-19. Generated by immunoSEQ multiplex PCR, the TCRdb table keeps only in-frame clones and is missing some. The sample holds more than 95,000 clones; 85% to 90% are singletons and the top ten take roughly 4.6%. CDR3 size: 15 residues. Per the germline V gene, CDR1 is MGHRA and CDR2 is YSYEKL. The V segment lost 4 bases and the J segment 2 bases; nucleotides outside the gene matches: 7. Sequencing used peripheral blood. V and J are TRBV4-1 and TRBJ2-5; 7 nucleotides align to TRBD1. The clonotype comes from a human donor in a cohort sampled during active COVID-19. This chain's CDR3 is CASSRTQGIQETQYF. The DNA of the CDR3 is TGCGCCAGCAGCCGAACACAGGGGATTCAAGAGACCCAGTACTTC.